The clone carrying this T cell receptor (beta chain) was counted once. Its specificity is not known. The sample belongs to a study of T cell repertoires in cytomegalovirus infection. Study context: Public TCR beta signatures indicated both CMV infection and matching HLA type. The study, taken as a whole, reports: People with CMV and the relevant HLA were identified by cumulative public TCR beta family frequency. Predominance within the ex vivo response was attributable to HLA-C-restricted CMV-specific TCR beta clonotypes.

From the reads, TCRdb called clonotypes with MiXCR, one entry per CDR3 protein. The repertoire holds about 300,000 distinct CDR3 sequences, roughly a tenth seen once, with around 2.5% in the top ten. V was pared by 0 bases and J by 0 bases, with 7 bases between. Germline V gene lookup returns CDR1 SGHRS and CDR2 YFSETQ. The CDR3 totals 16 residues. The TCR comes from a human donor in good health (CMV status not recorded). Some clones in this sample may be carry-over from other donors' samples. The rearrangement links TRBV5-1 to TRBJ2-6; D unclear. What was sequenced was PBMCs. CDR3 coding DNA: TGCGCCAGCAGCTTGGGTTCAACCTCTGGGGCCAACGTCCTGACTTTC. This sequence encodes CASSLGSTSGANVLTF.